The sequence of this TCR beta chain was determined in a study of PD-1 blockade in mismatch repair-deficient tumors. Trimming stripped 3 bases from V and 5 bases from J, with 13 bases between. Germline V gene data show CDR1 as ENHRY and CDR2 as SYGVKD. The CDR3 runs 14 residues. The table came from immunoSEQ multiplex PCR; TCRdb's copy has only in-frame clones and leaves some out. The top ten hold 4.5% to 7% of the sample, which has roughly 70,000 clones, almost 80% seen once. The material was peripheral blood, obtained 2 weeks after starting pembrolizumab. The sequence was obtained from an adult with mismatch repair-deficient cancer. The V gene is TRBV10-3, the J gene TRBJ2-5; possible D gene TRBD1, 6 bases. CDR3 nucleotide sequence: TGTGCCATCAGTGATGCGGACAGACACGAGACCCAGTACTTC. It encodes CAISDADRHETQYF.